This is a list of T cell receptor beta chains from one sample in a study of blood T cell repertoires in COVID-19. TCRdb's copy holds only in-frame clones and misses some; the assay was immunoSEQ multiplex PCR. The sample lists 150,000 to 200,000 clones; roughly 80% were seen once. Sequencing was done on a sample of peripheral blood. These receptors were taken from a woman between 65 and 79 years old with COVID-19, enrolled during active disease. CDR3s include the opening cysteine and the closing phenylalanine or tryptophan. A D gene is named only where the DNA matches it firmly. A clone size is listed for some rows: how often the clone was seen (once, few, many), or a class if it is expanded.

j_call | clone_size | v_call | d_call | cdr3_nt | cdr3_aa
TRBJ1-2 | . | TRBV28 | TRBD1 | TGTGCCAGCAGTATATCAAGGGGGCGCAATTATGGCTACACCTTC | CASSISRGRNYGYTF
TRBJ1-2 | . | TRBV28 | . | TGTGCCAGCAGTTCCCCAGGGGCTCTGGAATATGGCTACACCTTC | CASSSPGALEYGYTF
TRBJ2-2 | . | TRBV7-2 | . | TGTGCCAGCAGTGATAGCCACACCGGGGAGCTGTTTTTT | CASSDSHTGELFF
TRBJ2-1 | . | TRBV5-1 | TRBD2 | TGCGCCAGCCTTCTCACTAGCGGGAGTTACAATGAGCAGTTCTTC | CASLLTSGSYNEQFF
TRBJ2-3 | . | TRBV30 | . | TGTGCCTGGAGTGGCAGTCCTAGCACAGATACGCAGTATTTT | CAWSGSPSTDTQYF
TRBJ1-4 | . | TRBV10-3 | TRBD1 | TGTGCCATCAGTGAGTTTCAGGGGGCCGGCGAAAAACTGTTTTTT | CAISEFQGAGEKLFF
TRBJ2-1 | many | TRBV9 | . | TGTGCCAGCAGCGTAGTGGGGCTTGATGAGCAGTTCTTC | CASSVVGLDEQFF
TRBJ1-2 | . | TRBV5-1 | . | TGCGCCAGCAGCGGAGAGGGGTCTGGGAGGGGCTACACCTTC | CASSGEGSGRGYTF
TRBJ2-5 | . | TRBV5-6 | TRBD1 | TGTGCCAGCAGCTTGGGACAGGGGAGCAGAGGGACCCAGTACTTC | CASSLGQGSRGTQYF
TRBJ2-2 | . | TRBV13 | . | TGTGCCAGCAGCTCTGGGGGAGGTGAGCTGTTTTTT | CASSSGGGELFF
TRBJ1-2 | . | TRBV28 | . | TGTGCCGCCCGCGGGACTGGCTATGGCTACACCTTC | CAARGTGYGYTF
TRBJ2-4 | . | TRBV7-3 | . | TGTGCCAGCAGCCCGCGGAAGGACTTC | CASSPRKDF
TRBJ1-1 | . | TRBV30 | . | TGTGCCTGGAGGCCAGACAGTTTCACTGAAGCTTTCTTT | CAWRPDSFTEAFF
TRBJ1-1 | . | TRBV6-4 | . | TGTGCCAGCAGTAGCGGACGAGTAACTGAAGCTTTCTTT | CASSSGRVTEAFF
TRBJ1-6 | . | TRBV2 | . | TGTGCCAGCAACGGTCTAGGGGGGGATTCACCCCTCCACTTT | CASNGLGGDSPLHF
TRBJ2-1 | . | TRBV27 | TRBD1 | TGTGCCAGCAGTGGGACAGGGTACAATGAGCAGTTCTTC | CASSGTGYNEQFF
TRBJ1-2 | . | TRBV2 | . | TGTGCCAGCAGTGAGCAGGGCCAGAATGGCTACACCTTC | CASSEQGQNGYTF
TRBJ1-1 | . | TRBV5-1 | . | TGCGCCAGCAGCTTGGTTCCCCAGAACGAAGCTTTCTTT | CASSLVPQNEAFF
TRBJ1-2 | . | TRBV24-1 | TRBD1 | TGTGCCACCAGTGATGGCAGGACAGGGAACTATGGCTACACCTTC | CATSDGRTGNYGYTF
TRBJ2-3 | few | TRBV19 | . | TGTGCCACTTTAGACACGGGAAACACAGATACGCAGTATTTT | CATLDTGNTDTQYF
TRBJ2-5 | . | TRBV18 | TRBD2 | TGTGCCAGCTCAAAGGACTTAGCGGGAGGGCAAGAGACCCAGTACTTC | CASSKDLAGGQETQYF
TRBJ1-3 | . | TRBV27 | . | TGTGCCAGCAGAGGGGGGGTTGGGACCATATATTTT | CASRGGVGTIYF
TRBJ2-2 | . | TRBV19 | TRBD2 | TGTGCCAGTAGCCGGGAGGGCGGTTCCGGGGAGCTGTTTTTT | CASSREGGSGELFF
TRBJ1-4 | . | TRBV3-1/TRBV3-2 | TRBD1 | TGTGCCAGCAGCCGCCGGACAGGGGGGGTATTTGAAAAACTGTTTTTT | CASSRRTGGVFEKLFF
TRBJ1-2 | . | TRBV5-4 | . | TGTGCCAGCAGCCGCTGGGCAGGGGACGGCTACACCTTC | CASSRWAGDGYTF
TRBJ2-1 | . | TRBV18 | TRBD1 | TGTGCCAGCTCACCAACGACAGGGAGTAGCTCCTACAATGAGCAGTTCTTC | CASSPTTGSSSYNEQFF
TRBJ1-6 | . | TRBV10-3 | . | TGTGCCATCAGTGGAGGGTATAAGGCTAGTAATTCACCCCTCCACTTT | CAISGGYKASNSPLHF
TRBJ1-1 | . | TRBV6-5 | . | TGTGCCAGCATCCGCCGGGGTGAGGACACTGAAGCTTTCTTT | CASIRRGEDTEAFF
TRBJ1-3 | . | TRBV6-4 | TRBD1 | TGTGCCAGCAGTGACCGGGGACAGGTGAATTCCGGAAACACCATATATTTT | CASSDRGQVNSGNTIYF
TRBJ2-7 | . | TRBV11-1 | . | TGTGCCAGCAGCCGCCGAGGAGGTGGCGGCGAGCAGTACTTC | CASSRRGGGGEQYF
TRBJ1-2 | once | TRBV28 | . | TGTGCCAGCAGTTTCCAGGGATGGGGAGCGGGTTCTGGGGGCTACACCTTC | CASSFQGWGAGSGGYTF
TRBJ2-3 | . | TRBV5-1 | . | TGCGCCAGCAGCCCGTTGAGGGCTAGCTTGGATACGCAGTATTTT | CASSPLRASLDTQYF
TRBJ1-1 | . | TRBV10-2 | . | TGCGCCAGCAGTGAATATGGGGGCGTGAACACTGAAGCTTTCTTT | CASSEYGGVNTEAFF
TRBJ2-2 | . | TRBV7-3 | . | TGTGCCAGCAGCTTAACACGGGTTAGGGGCGGGGAGCTGTTTTTT | CASSLTRVRGGELFF
TRBJ1-1 | . | TRBV11-2 | . | TGTGCCAGCAGCTTAGACGCAGGGATGGGGACTGAAGCTTTCTTT | CASSLDAGMGTEAFF
TRBJ1-1 | . | TRBV4-1 | . | TGCGCCAGCAGCCTACCTTCAGGGGCGAACACTGAAGCTTTCTTT | CASSLPSGANTEAFF
TRBJ1-3 | . | TRBV2 | . | TGTGCCACCCAGAGTGGGGAGGGAAACACCATATATTTT | CATQSGEGNTIYF